Detailed here is one T cell receptor beta chain. The antigen is not known. The assay was immunoSEQ multiplex PCR, and TCRdb's table has in-frame clones only and misses some. This sample has about 650,000 clones, with roughly 95% found just once. This record comes from a study of shared clonotypes between healthy human individuals. This CDR3 contains 17 residues. Germline V gene data show CDR1 as LNHDA and CDR2 as SQIVND (reference sequence). V lost 2 bases and J lost 3, with 20 bases in between. Study-wide points: Clonotypes shared by all four sorted-subset donors had higher generation probabilities than non-shared clonotypes. Naive CD4 clonotypes overlapped across a few donors at roughly 5.1%.

Terminally differentiated effector memory CD45RA+ cells were excluded from the naive CD8 cells, which were CD45RO-negative and positively selected for CCR7. Sequenced material: naive CD8+ T cells sorted from blood. The clonotype originates from a woman between 25 and 40 years old in good health. The chain joins TRBV19 to TRBJ2-7, with no clear D. CDR3 region: CASSILFGSMGNYEQYF. The CDR3 nucleotides are TGTGCCAGTAGTATATTATTTGGATCCATGGGGAACTACGAGCAGTACTTC. Based on the CDR3 plus reference TRBV19 and TRBJ2-7, the full variable domain is DGGITQSPKYLFRKEGQNVTLSCEQNLNHDAMYWYRQDPGQGLRLIYYSQIVNDFQKGDIAEGYSVSREKKESFPLTVTSAQKNPTAFYLCASSILFGSMGNYEQYFGPGTRLTVT.